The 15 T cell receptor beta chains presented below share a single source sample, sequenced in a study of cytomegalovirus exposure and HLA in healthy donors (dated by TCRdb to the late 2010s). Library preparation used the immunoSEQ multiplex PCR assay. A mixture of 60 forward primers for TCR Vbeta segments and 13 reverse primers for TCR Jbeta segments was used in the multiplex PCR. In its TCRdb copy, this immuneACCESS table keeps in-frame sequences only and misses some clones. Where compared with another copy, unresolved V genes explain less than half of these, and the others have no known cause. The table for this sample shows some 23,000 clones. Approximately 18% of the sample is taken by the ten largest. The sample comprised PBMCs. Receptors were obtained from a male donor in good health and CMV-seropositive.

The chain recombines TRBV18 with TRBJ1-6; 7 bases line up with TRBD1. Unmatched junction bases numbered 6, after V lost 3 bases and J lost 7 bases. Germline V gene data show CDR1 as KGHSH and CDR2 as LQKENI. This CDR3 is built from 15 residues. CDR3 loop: CASSPAGGWNSPLHF. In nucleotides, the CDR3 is TGTGCCAGCTCACCCGCAGGGGGTTGGAATTCACCCCTCCACTTT.

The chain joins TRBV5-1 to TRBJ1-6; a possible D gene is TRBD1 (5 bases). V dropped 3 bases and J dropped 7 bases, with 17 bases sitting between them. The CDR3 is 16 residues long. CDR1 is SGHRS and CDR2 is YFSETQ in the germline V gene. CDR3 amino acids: CASSSSSQGLNSPLHF. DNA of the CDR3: TGCGCCAGCAGCTCCTCTTCCCAGGGTCTCAATTCACCCCTCCACTTT.

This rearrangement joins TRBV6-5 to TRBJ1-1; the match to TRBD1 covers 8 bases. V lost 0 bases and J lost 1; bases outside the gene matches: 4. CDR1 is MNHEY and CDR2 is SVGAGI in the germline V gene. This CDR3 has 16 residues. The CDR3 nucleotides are TGTGCCAGCAGTTACTCTACAGGGGGGGCGAACACTGAAGCTTTCTTT. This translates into CASSYSTGGANTEAFF.

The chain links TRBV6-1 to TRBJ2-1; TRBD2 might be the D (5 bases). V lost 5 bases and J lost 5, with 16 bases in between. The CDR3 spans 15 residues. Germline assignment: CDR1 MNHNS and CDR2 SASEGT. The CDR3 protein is CASSSLMGADNEQFF. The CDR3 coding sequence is TGTGCCAGCAGTTCCTTGATGGGAGCGGACAATGAGCAGTTCTTC.

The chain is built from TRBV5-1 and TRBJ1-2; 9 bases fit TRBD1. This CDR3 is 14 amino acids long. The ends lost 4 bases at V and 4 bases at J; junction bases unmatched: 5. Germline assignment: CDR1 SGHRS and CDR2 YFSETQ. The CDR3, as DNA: TGCGCCAGCAGCATTACGACAGGGGGCTATGGCTACACCTTC. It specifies CASSITTGGYGYTF.

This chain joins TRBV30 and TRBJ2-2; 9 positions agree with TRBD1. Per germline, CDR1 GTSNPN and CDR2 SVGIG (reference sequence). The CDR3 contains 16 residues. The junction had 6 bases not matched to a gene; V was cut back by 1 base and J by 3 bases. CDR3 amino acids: CAWSAPGTGYTGELFF. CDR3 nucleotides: TGTGCCTGGAGTGCCCCAGGGACAGGGTACACCGGGGAGCTGTTTTTT. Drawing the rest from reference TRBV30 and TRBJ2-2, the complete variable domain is SQTIHQWPATLVQPVGSPLSLECTVEGTSNPNLYWYRQAAGRGLQLLFYSVGIGQISSEVPQNLSASRPQDRQFILSSKKLLLSDSGFYLCAWSAPGTGYTGELFFGEGSRLTVL.

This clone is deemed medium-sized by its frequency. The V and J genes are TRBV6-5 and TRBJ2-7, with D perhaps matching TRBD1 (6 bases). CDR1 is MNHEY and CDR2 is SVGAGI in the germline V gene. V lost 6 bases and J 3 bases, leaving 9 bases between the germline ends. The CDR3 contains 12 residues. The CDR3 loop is CASSGQRYEQYF. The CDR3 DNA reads TGTGCCAGCAGCGGACAGCGCTACGAGCAGTACTTC.

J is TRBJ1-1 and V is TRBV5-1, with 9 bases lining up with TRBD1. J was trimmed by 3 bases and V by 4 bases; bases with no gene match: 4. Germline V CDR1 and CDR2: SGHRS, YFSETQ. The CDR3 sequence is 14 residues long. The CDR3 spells CASSPTGGDTEAFF. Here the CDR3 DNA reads TGCGCCAGCAGCCCGACAGGGGGGGACACTGAAGCTTTCTTT.

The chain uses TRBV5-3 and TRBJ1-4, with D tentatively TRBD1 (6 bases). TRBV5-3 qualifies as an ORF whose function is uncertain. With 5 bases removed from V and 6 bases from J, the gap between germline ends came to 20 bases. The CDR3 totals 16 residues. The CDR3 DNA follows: TGTGCCAGAAGGCCCGGGACACCCTTAGTAGATGAAAAACTGTTTTTT. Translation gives CARRPGTPLVDEKLFF.

CDR3 sequence (DNA): TGTGCCAGCAGCTCGGGACAGGGCACAGATACGCAGTATTTT. Translating gives CASSSGQGTDTQYF. This sequence joins TRBV7-9 and TRBJ2-3; 8 nucleotides line up with TRBD1. Losses at the gene ends were 4 bases for V and 1 base for J; bases not matched to a gene: 1. This CDR3 is built from 14 residues. Germline V CDR1 and CDR2: SEHNR, FQNEAQ (reference sequence).

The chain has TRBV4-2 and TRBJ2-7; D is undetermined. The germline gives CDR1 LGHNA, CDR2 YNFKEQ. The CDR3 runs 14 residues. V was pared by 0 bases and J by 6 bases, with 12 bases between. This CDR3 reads CASSQDMSSPEQYF. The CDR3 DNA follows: TGTGCCAGCAGCCAAGATATGAGCTCACCCGAGCAGTACTTC.

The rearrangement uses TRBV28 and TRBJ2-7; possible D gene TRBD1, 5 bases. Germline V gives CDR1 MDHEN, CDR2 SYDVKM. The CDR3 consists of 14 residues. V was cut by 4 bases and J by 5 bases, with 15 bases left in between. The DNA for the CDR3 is TGTGCCAGCAGTTCTGGGGCAGGGTTTCACGAGCAGTACTTC. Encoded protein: CASSSGAGFHEQYF.

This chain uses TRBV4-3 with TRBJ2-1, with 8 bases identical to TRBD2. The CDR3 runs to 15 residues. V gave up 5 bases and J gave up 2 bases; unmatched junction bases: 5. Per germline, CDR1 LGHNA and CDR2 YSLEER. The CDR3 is CASSAREGAYNEQFF. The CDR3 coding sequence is TGCGCCAGCAGCGCCCGGGAGGGGGCCTACAATGAGCAGTTCTTC.

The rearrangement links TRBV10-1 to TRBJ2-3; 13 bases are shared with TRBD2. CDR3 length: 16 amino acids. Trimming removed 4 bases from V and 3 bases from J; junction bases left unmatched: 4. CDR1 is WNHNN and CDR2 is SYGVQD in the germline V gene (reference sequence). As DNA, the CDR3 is TGCGCCAGCAGTGTAACTAGCGGGGGGGCAACAGATACGCAGTATTTT. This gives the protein CASSVTSGGATDTQYF.

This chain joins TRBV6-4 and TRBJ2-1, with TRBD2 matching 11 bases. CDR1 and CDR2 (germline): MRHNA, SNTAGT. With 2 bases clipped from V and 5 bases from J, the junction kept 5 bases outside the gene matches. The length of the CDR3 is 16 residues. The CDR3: CASSDTGTSGDNEQFF. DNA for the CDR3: TGTGCCAGCAGTGACACGGGGACTAGCGGAGACAATGAGCAGTTCTTC.